This T cell receptor beta chain was found in a study of PD-L1 blockade in urothelial cancer. Across the study: When patients started atezolizumab around 2014, it was given at 1,200 mg intravenously every 3 weeks.

The repertoire was sequenced with immunoSEQ multiplex PCR; TCRdb's copy has only in-frame clones and lacks some. The data hold roughly 50,000 clones, with about 85% observed a single time. Study outcomes and limitations: Below-median TCR clonality that was measured in pretreatment blood predicted better survival.

The CDR3 length is 16 residues. The J segment lost 4 bases and the V segment lost 6 bases, leaving 13 bases of the junction unmatched. CDR1 is LNHDA, CDR2 SQIVND, per germline (reference sequence). A single count supports this clone. Its target is not known. V usage is TRBV19 and J usage is TRBJ2-7, with 9 bases aligning to TRBD1. This receptor was identified in a man aged 55 to 70 with urothelial cancer. The sample in question was PBMCs, obtained around atezolizumab (anti-PD-L1) treatment. CDR3 loop: CASRLKAGQGSYEQYF. Here the CDR3 DNA reads TGTGCCAGTAGGCTTAAGGCGGGACAGGGATCTTACGAGCAGTACTTC.